This T cell receptor (beta chain) was sequenced for a study of blood T cell repertoires in COVID-19. Repertoires were generated with immunoSEQ multiplex PCR, while TCRdb's copy carries only in-frame clones and drops some. The repertoire includes about 240,000 clones, around 80% of them detected once, and less than 6.5% sits in the top ten. Germline CDR1 and CDR2: SGHNT and YYREEE (reference sequence). This CDR3 region has 16 residues. After removal of 4 bases from V and 7 bases from J, the junction contained 12 bases not matched to a gene. The V and J genes are TRBV5-4 and TRBJ2-1; 9 nucleotides agree with TRBD2. Sample: peripheral blood. The TCR originated in a human donor in a cohort sampled during active COVID-19. CDR3 loop: CASSLGGAGGINEQFF. CDR3 in DNA: TGTGCCAGCAGCCTCGGTGGCGCGGGAGGGATAAATGAGCAGTTCTTC.